The clone carrying this T cell receptor beta chain was seen a few times. Its antigen is unknown. This entry belongs to a study of T cells after yellow fever vaccination. Study outcomes and limitations: A large majority of primary-vaccination clones showed up again after the booster (approximately 95% CD4, about 87% CD8). Repertoires obtained by FACS sorting could include abundant clonotypes that entered as contaminants from the bulk population. Clonotypes found in both CD4 and CD8 compartments made up a small share.

For TCR, cDNA came from 5'RACE template switching, which added a universal primer site and UMIs. MiXCR, applied by TCRdb to the 5' RACE reads, yields one record per CDR3 protein. In the table there are 450,000 to 650,000 distinct CDR3 sequences, 21% of which are singletons. The germline V gene has CDR1 SGDLS and CDR2 YYNGEE. The CDR3 extends over 16 amino acids. V shed 0 bases and J shed 2 bases, with 14 bases lying between them. The genes are TRBV9 and TRBJ1-2; unclear D gene. The TCR was taken from a man aged 18 to 30 who received the YFV17D yellow fever vaccine. Material: PBMCs, obtained roughly 23 days after the first yellow fever vaccination. The CDR3 here is CASSVGPGPSNYGYTF. As DNA, the CDR3 is TGTGCCAGCAGCGTAGGGCCCGGCCCTTCGAACTATGGCTACACCTTC.